The table lists the clone carrying this T cell receptor beta chain with many counts. Its antigen remains unknown. This entry is derived from a study of T-cell reconstitution after alpha-beta-depleted transplantation in children. General study findings and limits: Hyperexpanded clones declined; after one year, newly produced T cells mostly supplied diversity. Alpha-beta T cells present about two months after transplant were reported to originate from several hundred expanded graft clones.

This sample's TCRbeta library carried unique molecular identifier barcodes. TCRdb called the PCR reads again in MiXCR, with one record for every CDR3 protein. The sample lists about 260,000 distinct CDR3 sequences, roughly 12% occurring once. The CDR3 covers 16 residues. V shed 0 bases and J shed 11 bases, with 23 bases lying between them. Per the germline V gene, CDR1 is SGHRS and CDR2 is YFSETQ. This clonotype originated in a male patient aged 2-15 years who had a stem cell transplant for chronic granulomatous disease, so the T cells may come from the graft donor. Sequences were derived from peripheral blood, sampled 180 days after TCRalphabeta/CD19-depleted stem cell transplant. J is TRBJ1-1 and V is TRBV5-1, with D perhaps matching TRBD1 (5 bases). The CDR3 sequence is CASSLGGVGTPNAAFF. For the CDR3, the DNA is TGCGCCAGCAGCTTGGGGGGCGTCGGGACCCCGAACGCGGCTTTCTTT.